These T cell receptor beta chains were read from a single sample in a study of blood T cell repertoires in COVID-19. Repertoires were generated with immunoSEQ multiplex PCR, while TCRdb's copy carries only in-frame clones and drops some. The table records 350,000 to 400,000 clones, about 88% of them present only once. Sequenced sample: PBMCs or T cells enriched from blood (not recorded which). The source of these receptors is a woman in her 30s who had recovered from COVID-19. The CDR3 runs from the conserved cysteine through the conserved F or W. Fields, in order: J gene, V gene, D gene, clone size, CDR3 protein, CDR3 DNA. A D gene is named only where the DNA matches it firmly. Clone sizes are given selectively: once, few, many, or a class where the clone is expanded.

TRBJ1-2,TRBV5-5,TRBD1,NA,CASSPDRNYGYTF,TGTGCCAGCAGCCCGGACAGGAACTATGGCTACACCTTC
TRBJ1-3,TRBV11-2,NA,NA,CASSLDSWPGNTIYF,TGTGCCAGCAGCTTAGATTCGTGGCCTGGAAACACCATATATTTT
TRBJ2-4,TRBV29-1,TRBD2,NA,CSVVETKSPGGNIQYF,TGCAGCGTTGTAGAAACTAAAAGCCCGGGGGGGAACATTCAGTACTTC
TRBJ1-2,TRBV2,NA,few,CASSERAGIYGYTF,TGTGCCAGCAGTGAACGTGCGGGGATCTATGGCTACACCTTC
TRBJ1-4,TRBV28,TRBD1,NA,CASREGGWEEKLFF,TGTGCCAGCAGAGAAGGGGGCTGGGAGGAAAAACTGTTTTTT
TRBJ2-1,TRBV4-2,TRBD2,NA,CASSQYGTSGRDEQFF,TGTGCCAGCAGCCAATACGGGACTAGCGGAAGGGATGAGCAGTTCTTC
TRBJ2-3,TRBV28,TRBD2,NA,CASSSQRERTDTQYF,TGTGCCAGCAGTTCACAGCGGGAGCGAACAGATACGCAGTATTTT
TRBJ1-2,TRBV19,TRBD1,NA,CASSIETGAGYTF,TGTGCCAGTAGTATAGAAACAGGGGCTGGCTACACCTTC
TRBJ2-1,TRBV6-5,NA,NA,CASSSDRGLEQFF,TGTGCCAGCAGTTCGGACAGAGGCCTTGAGCAGTTCTTC
TRBJ1-6,TRBV10-3,TRBD1,NA,CAISENLQGLNSPLHF,TGTGCCATCAGTGAGAATCTACAGGGGCTAAATTCACCCCTCCACTTT
TRBJ1-2,TRBV11-2,TRBD1,NA,CASSNDRGYYGYTF,TGTGCCAGCAGCAACGACAGGGGATACTATGGCTACACCTTC
TRBJ2-3,TRBV19,TRBD2,once,CASSNRLAGGTDTQYF,TGTGCCAGTAGTAACCGACTAGCGGGGGGGACAGATACGCAGTATTTT
TRBJ1-1,TRBV15,NA,NA,CATSRDKTGTEAFF,TGTGCCACCAGCAGAGATAAAACGGGTACTGAAGCTTTCTTT
TRBJ2-1,TRBV19,NA,NA,CASSILGTSSYNEQFF,TGTGCCAGTAGTATCCTCGGCACTAGCTCATACAATGAGCAGTTCTTC
TRBJ1-5,TRBV11-2,NA,NA,CASSLGLGGGQPQHF,TGTGCCAGCAGCTTAGGGTTAGGCGGGGGTCAGCCCCAGCATTTT
TRBJ1-2,TRBV19,NA,NA,CASSIDPIGSNGYTF,TGTGCCAGTAGTATAGATCCAATCGGTTCAAATGGCTACACCTTC
TRBJ1-1,TRBV27,NA,NA,CASSPGGHQNTEAFF,TGTGCCAGCAGTCCGGGCGGACATCAGAACACTGAAGCTTTCTTT
TRBJ1-2,TRBV7-9,TRBD1,NA,CASILLGARQGDGGYTF,TGTGCCAGCATCCTCTTGGGTGCCCGACAGGGAGACGGAGGCTACACCTTC
TRBJ1-5,TRBV6-5,TRBD1,NA,CASRETGGQPQHF,TGTGCCAGCAGGGAGACAGGGGGTCAGCCCCAGCATTTT
TRBJ2-7,TRBV9,NA,NA,CASGAGYEQYF,TGTGCCAGCGGGGCGGGGTACGAGCAGTACTTC
TRBJ2-1,TRBV2,NA,NA,CASSVYSNEQFF,TGTGCCAGCAGTGTATACAGTAATGAGCAGTTCTTC
TRBJ1-6,TRBV7-6,NA,NA,CASSGRTGMNSPLHF,TGTGCCAGCAGCGGCCGTACAGGGATGAATTCACCCCTCCACTTT
TRBJ1-5,TRBV9,NA,NA,CASSGYPGQPQHF,TGTGCCAGCAGCGGATATCCGGGTCAGCCCCAGCATTTT
TRBJ2-7,TRBV6-6,TRBD2,NA,CASRWALAGAYEQYF,TGTGCCAGCAGGTGGGCCCTAGCGGGCGCCTACGAGCAGTACTTC
TRBJ1-4,TRBV7-4,TRBD1,many,CASSFGTDNEKLFF,TGTGCCAGCAGCTTTGGGACAGATAATGAAAAACTGTTTTTT
TRBJ1-3,TRBV10-3,NA,NA,CAITPGRGSPNSGNTIYF,TGTGCCATCACCCCGGGGAGGGGGAGTCCTAACTCTGGAAACACCATATATTTT
TRBJ2-7,TRBV5-1,TRBD2,NA,CASSLIAGYEQYF,TGCGCCAGCAGCTTGATAGCGGGCTACGAGCAGTACTTC
TRBJ2-3,TRBV6-5,NA,NA,CASKVGSTSDTQYF,TGTGCCAGCAAAGTCGGGAGTACCTCAGATACGCAGTATTTT
TRBJ2-2,TRBV6-5,NA,NA,CASSQDMNTGELFF,TGTGCCAGCAGCCAGGACATGAACACCGGGGAGCTGTTTTTT
TRBJ1-2,TRBV5-4,TRBD1,NA,CASSLGEAGGSYGYTF,TGTGCCAGCAGCTTGGGCGAGGCAGGGGGCAGCTATGGCTACACCTTC
TRBJ1-1,TRBV7-9,TRBD1,few,CASSLGTGRNTEAFF,TGTGCCAGCAGCTTAGGGACAGGCAGGAACACTGAAGCTTTCTTT
TRBJ1-2,TRBV3-1/TRBV3-2,NA,NA,CASSQDGAEHLYGYTF,TGTGCCAGCAGCCAAGATGGGGCAGAGCATCTCTATGGCTACACCTTC
TRBJ2-1,TRBV7-6,NA,NA,CASSLTDTISYNEQFF,TGTGCCAGCAGCTTAACGGACACAATCTCCTACAATGAGCAGTTCTTC
TRBJ2-2,TRBV9,TRBD1,NA,CASSVGTAGELFF,TGTGCCAGCAGCGTGGGGACAGCCGGGGAGCTGTTTTTT
TRBJ1-5,TRBV27,NA,NA,CASSPNRDWSNQPQHF,TGTGCCAGCAGTCCGAACCGGGACTGGAGCAATCAGCCCCAGCATTTT
TRBJ1-1,TRBV7-9,TRBD1,NA,CASRPDRGRNTEAFF,TGTGCCAGCAGACCAGACAGGGGAAGGAACACTGAAGCTTTCTTT
TRBJ2-7,TRBV4-1,TRBD2,NA,CASSQGPDWEGYEQYF,TGCGCCAGCAGCCAAGGCCCCGATTGGGAGGGCTACGAGCAGTACTTC
TRBJ2-1,TRBV5-6,TRBD2,NA,CASSGASGSSGGDEQFF,TGTGCCAGCAGCGGGGCAAGCGGGAGTAGCGGTGGGGATGAGCAGTTCTTC
TRBJ1-2,TRBV7-2,TRBD1,NA,CASSFTGAQGYTF,TGTGCCAGCAGTTTTACAGGGGCGCAAGGCTACACCTTC
TRBJ2-1,TRBV4-1,TRBD2,NA,CASSTYGTSGTNEQFF,TGCGCCAGCAGTACCTACGGGACTAGCGGGACAAATGAGCAGTTCTTC
TRBJ1-5,TRBV28,TRBD1,NA,CASSLSRGTEDSNQPQHF,TGTGCCAGCAGTTTATCCCGCGGGACAGAAGATAGCAATCAGCCCCAGCATTTT
TRBJ2-2,TRBV19,TRBD2,once,CASSMGGSTGELFF,TGTGCCAGTAGTATGGGAGGGAGCACCGGGGAGCTGTTTTTT